The present T cell receptor (beta chain) was sequenced within a study of shared clonotypes between healthy human individuals. Turning to the study itself: Ranging from 18 to 49 in age, donors were two women and three men. Regarding the study as a whole: It was anticipated that sequencing depth would influence how many clonotypes donors shared. A limitation of the genetic and exposure-history diversity represented arose from few donors.

The CDR3 is 15 residues long. Germline loops: CDR1 MNHEY, CDR2 SVGAGI. V was pared by 10 bases and J by 0 bases, with 11 bases of the junction left unmatched. CD8 cells regarded as naive lacked CD45RO, were positively chosen for CCR7, and omitted terminally differentiated effector memory CD45RA+ cells. Generated by immunoSEQ multiplex PCR, the TCRdb table keeps only in-frame clones and is missing some. Here the sample spans around 2.1 million clones, approximately 94% being singletons. Concerning this clone itself: Its antigen is unknown.

The sample comprised naive CD8+ T cells from PBMCs. The sequence derives from a man aged 18 to 29 in good health. Some clones in this sample may be carry-over from other donors' samples. The chain combines TRBV6-5 with TRBJ2-7; 8 bases are a match to TRBD2. CDR3 protein: CATTPSGSSSYEQYF. The DNA of the CDR3 is TGTGCCACCACTCCTAGCGGGTCGAGCTCCTACGAGCAGTACTTC.